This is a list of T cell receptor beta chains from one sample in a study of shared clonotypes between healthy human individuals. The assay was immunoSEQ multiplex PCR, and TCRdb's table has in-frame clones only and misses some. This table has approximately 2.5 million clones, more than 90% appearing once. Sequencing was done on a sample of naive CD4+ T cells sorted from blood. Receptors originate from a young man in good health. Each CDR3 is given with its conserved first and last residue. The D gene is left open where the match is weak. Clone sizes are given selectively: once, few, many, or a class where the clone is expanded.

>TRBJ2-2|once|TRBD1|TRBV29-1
CSGRQGSNTGELFF
TGCAGCGGCCGACAGGGATCGAACACCGGGGAGCTGTTTTTT
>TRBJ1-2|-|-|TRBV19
CASTPPGPTANYGYTF
TGTGCCAGTACTCCTCCGGGCCCTACTGCTAACTATGGCTACACCTTC
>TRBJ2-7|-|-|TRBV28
CASSSNYEQYF
TGTGCCAGCAGTTCTAATTACGAGCAGTACTTC
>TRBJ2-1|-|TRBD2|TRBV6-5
CASSWWSGRGGEQFF
TGTGCCAGCAGTTGGTGGAGCGGGAGAGGAGGTGAGCAGTTCTTC
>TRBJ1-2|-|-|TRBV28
CASLGDGYTF
TGTGCCAGCCTGGGTGATGGCTACACCTTC
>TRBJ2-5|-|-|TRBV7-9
CASSSRLTQETQYF
TGTGCCAGCAGCTCCCGACTAACCCAAGAGACCCAGTACTTC
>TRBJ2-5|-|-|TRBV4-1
CASSQDITRQETQYF
TGCGCCAGCAGCCAAGATATAACTAGGCAAGAGACCCAGTACTTC
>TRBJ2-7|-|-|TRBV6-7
CASSYPNPPKRGEQYF
TGTGCCAGCAGTTACCCCAACCCCCCTAAGAGGGGCGAGCAGTACTTC
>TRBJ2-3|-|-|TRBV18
CASSPFDSHTDTQYF
TGTGCCAGCTCACCATTCGACAGCCACACAGATACGCAGTATTTT
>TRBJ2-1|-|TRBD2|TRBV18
CASSPRENEVNEQFF
TGTGCCAGCTCACCGCGGGAGAATGAGGTCAATGAGCAGTTCTTC
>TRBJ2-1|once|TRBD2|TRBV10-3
CAIRTSGSSYNEQFF
TGTGCCATAAGGACTAGCGGGAGTTCATACAATGAGCAGTTCTTC
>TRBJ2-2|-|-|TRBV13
CASSSRNGRSGELFF
TGTGCCAGCAGCTCCAGGAACGGACGATCCGGGGAGCTGTTTTTT
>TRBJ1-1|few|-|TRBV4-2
CASSQVSGNTEAFF
TGTGCCAGCAGCCAAGTTTCCGGAAACACTGAAGCTTTCTTT
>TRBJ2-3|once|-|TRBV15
CATSRIPSRGGADTQYF
TGTGCCACCAGCAGGATACCGTCGCGGGGTGGCGCAGATACGCAGTATTTT
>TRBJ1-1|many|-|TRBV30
CAWSVYWGAVNTEAFF
TGTGCCTGGAGTGTATATTGGGGGGCAGTGAACACTGAAGCTTTCTTT
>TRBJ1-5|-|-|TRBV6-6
CASSYSDRRLAQPRHF
TGTGCCAGCAGTTACAGTGACAGGCGGCTAGCTCAGCCCCGGCATTTT
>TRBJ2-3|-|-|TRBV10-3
CATSDYTDTQYF
TGTGCCACCTCCGATTACACAGATACGCAGTATTTT
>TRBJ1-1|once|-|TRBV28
CASSSPWVGSTEAFF
TGTGCCAGCAGTTCCCCTTGGGTCGGAAGCACTGAAGCTTTCTTT
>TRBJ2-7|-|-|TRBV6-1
CASSEVPAYEQYF
TGTGCCAGCAGTGAAGTACCGGCCTACGAGCAGTACTTC
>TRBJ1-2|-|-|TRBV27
CASSSEGGPIGHYGYTF
TGTGCCAGCAGTTCAGAAGGGGGACCCATAGGTCACTATGGCTACACCTTC
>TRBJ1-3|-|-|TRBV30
CAWRRREAGNTIYF
TGTGCCTGGAGGAGAAGGGAGGCGGGAAACACCATATATTTT
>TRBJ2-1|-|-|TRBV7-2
CASSLESWATTSYNEQFF
TGTGCCAGCAGCTTAGAGTCGTGGGCCACTACCTCCTACAATGAGCAGTTCTTC
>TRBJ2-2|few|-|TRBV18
CASSPTGTGELFF
TGTGCCAGCTCACCTACAGGGACCGGGGAGCTGTTTTTT
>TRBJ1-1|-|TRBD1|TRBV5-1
CASSPDSTGATEAFF
TGCGCCAGCAGCCCGGATTCGACAGGGGCCACTGAAGCTTTCTTT
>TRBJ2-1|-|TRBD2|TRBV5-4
CASSGRTSGGANEQFF
TGTGCCAGCAGCGGGCGGACTAGCGGGGGGGCAAACGAGCAGTTCTTC
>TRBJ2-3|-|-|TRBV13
CASSSLTDTQYF
TGTGCCAGCAGCTCCCTGACAGATACGCAGTATTTT
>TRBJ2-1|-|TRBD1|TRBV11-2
CASSLSTGIKDEQFF
TGTGCCAGCAGCTTATCGACAGGGATTAAGGATGAGCAGTTCTTC
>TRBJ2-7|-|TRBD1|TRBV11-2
CASSLDLQGEIYEQYF
TGTGCCAGCAGCTTAGATCTACAGGGGGAAATTTACGAGCAGTACTTC
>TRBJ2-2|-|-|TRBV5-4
CASSLPAGELFF
TGTGCCAGCAGCTTGCCGGCCGGGGAGCTGTTTTTT
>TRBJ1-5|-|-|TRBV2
CASKTDSNQPQHF
TGTGCCAGCAAGACAGATAGCAATCAGCCCCAGCATTTT
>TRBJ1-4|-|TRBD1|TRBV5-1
CASSFEGAKEELFF
TGCGCCAGCAGCTTTGAGGGGGCAAAGGAGGAACTGTTTTTT
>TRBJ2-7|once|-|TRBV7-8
CASSLGTEAEQYF
TGTGCCAGCAGCTTAGGGACAGAAGCCGAGCAGTACTTC
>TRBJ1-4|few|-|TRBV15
CATSRDLGTTGLFF
TGTGCCACCAGCAGAGATCTAGGGACAACAGGACTGTTTTTT